A single sample gave rise to the 17 T cell receptor beta chains below, sequenced in a study of T cells in localized non-small cell lung cancer. The data were produced by immunoSEQ multiplex PCR, yet TCRdb's version contains in-frame clones alone and is incomplete. The sample holds some 80,000 clones, around four fifths seen once. Sequences were derived from peripheral blood, sampled before any cancer treatment. The receptors derive from a man between 40 and 70 years old with stage I lung adenocarcinoma.

The V and J genes are TRBV7-2 and TRBJ2-7; D tentatively reads TRBD1 or TRBD2 (6 bases each). V was cut by 6 bases and J by 0 bases, with 12 bases left in between. The germline gives CDR1 SGHTA, CDR2 FQGNSA. The CDR3 has 14 amino acids. In nucleotides, the CDR3 is TGTGCCAGCAGAACCAAGGGGGGCTCCTACGAGCAGTACTTC. It encodes CASRTKGGSYEQYF.

In this sample, this clone turned up once. The chain recombines TRBV6-5 with TRBJ1-1; D ambiguous. CDR1 and CDR2 (germline): MNHEY, SVGAGI. The CDR3 spans 11 residues. V gave up 5 bases and J gave up 1 base, with 2 bases separating them. The CDR3 sequence: CASSRNTEAFF. As DNA, the CDR3 is TGTGCCAGCAGTCGGAACACTGAAGCTTTCTTT.

This clone was seen more than once but under ten times. The J gene is TRBJ2-3, the V gene TRBV5-1, with 8 bases fitting TRBD2. Losses at the gene ends were 5 bases for V and 3 bases for J; bases not matched to a gene: 14. Germline assignment: CDR1 SGHRS and CDR2 YFSETQ. The CDR3 is 17 amino acids. The DNA of the CDR3 is TGCGCCAGCAGGCCGCTGCCGGGAGGGTCGGGGACAGATACGCAGTATTTT. Its translation: CASRPLPGGSGTDTQYF.

The chain combines TRBV11-2 with TRBJ1-1, with D unresolved. Per germline, CDR1 SGHAT and CDR2 FQNNGV. V lost 2 bases and J lost 1, with 8 bases in between. The CDR3 spans 14 residues. The chain's CDR3 is CASSLPRQNTEAFF. The CDR3 coding sequence is TGTGCCAGCAGCTTACCCCGACAGAACACTGAAGCTTTCTTT.

The chain recombines TRBV18 with TRBJ1-2; 8 bases match TRBD1. The germline CDR1 and CDR2 sequences are KGHSH and LQKENI. Germline trimming cut 4 bases from V and 1 base from J; bases unmatched to any gene: 2. This CDR3 contains 14 residues. DNA of the CDR3: TGTGCCAGCTCACTACAGGGGGGTAACTATGGCTACACCTTC. This translates into CASSLQGGNYGYTF.

J is TRBJ1-4 and V is TRBV7-3; 7 bases are a match to TRBD1. Germline assignment: CDR1 SGHTA and CDR2 FQGTGA. Losses at the gene ends were 5 bases for V and 4 bases for J; bases not matched to a gene: 10. The CDR3 sequence is 16 residues long. This CDR3 reads CASSGSLGQYNEKLFF. CDR3 bases: TGTGCCAGCAGCGGAAGCCTGGGACAGTATAATGAAAAACTGTTTTTT. Combining the CDR3 with reference TRBV7-3 and TRBJ1-4 gives the whole variable domain GAGVSQTPSNKVTEKGKYVELRCDPISGHTALYWYRQSLGQGPEFLIYFQGTGAADDSGLPNDRFFAVRPEGSVSTLKIQRTERGDSAVYLCASSGSLGQYNEKLFFGSGTQLSVL.

The V and J genes are TRBV29-1 and TRBJ2-3; TRBD2 matches at 8 bases. CDR3 length: 14 amino acids. V lost 4 bases and J lost 1; bases outside the gene matches: 4. Germline CDR1 and CDR2: SQVTM and ANQGSEA. The chain's CDR3 is CSVVATSGTDTQYF. The CDR3 DNA follows: TGCAGCGTTGTAGCGACTAGCGGCACAGATACGCAGTATTTT.

This clone was observed a handful of times. This chain links TRBV30 with TRBJ1-6; D unresolved. Germline values: CDR1 GTSNPN, CDR2 SVGIG (reference sequence). V was shortened by 3 bases and J by 10 bases, with 16 bases between the two germline ends. The CDR3 is 14 residues long. The CDR3 nucleotides are TGTGCCTGGAGAACATCCCGGGCCCGGTCACCCCTCCACTTT. It codes for CAWRTSRARSPLHF.

The rearrangement links TRBV6-5 to TRBJ2-7; the match to TRBD1 covers 9 bases. Germline V lookup: CDR1 MNHEY, CDR2 SVGAGI. The CDR3 is 14 amino acids. The ends lost 7 bases at V and 4 bases at J; junction bases unmatched: 8. The DNA for the CDR3 is TGTGCCAGCACCCGGGACAGGGCATCTTACGAGCAGTACTTC. Residues: CASTRDRASYEQYF.

In DNA form, the CDR3 reads TGTGCCTGGAGTGTAAGAGGGAAAGACAATCAGCCCCAGCATTTT. Its protein product is CAWSVRGKDNQPQHF. The chain uses TRBV30 and TRBJ1-5; D gene uncertain. Deletions cut 0 bases from V and 3 bases from J, with 12 bases between. CDR3 length equals 15 residues. The germline V gene has CDR1 GTSNPN and CDR2 SVGIG (reference sequence).

This chain connects TRBV2 to TRBJ1-1; 7 nucleotides agree with TRBD1. With V trimmed by 3 bases and J by 4 bases, 2 bases remained unmatched. CDR3 length equals 13 residues. Germline assignment: CDR1 SNHLY and CDR2 FYNNEI. Here the CDR3 reads CASSDRGGTEAFF. For the CDR3, the DNA is TGTGCCAGCAGTGACAGGGGGGGCACTGAAGCTTTCTTT.

The gene calls are TRBV5-6 and TRBJ2-7; tentative D call: TRBD2 (6 bases). CDR3 size: 14 residues. From germline, CDR1 is SGHDT and CDR2 YYEEEE. Trimming shortened V by 4 bases and J by 5 bases, and 16 bases separated the two germline ends. The CDR3 loop is CASSGLGGKNEQYF. As DNA, the CDR3 is TGTGCCAGCAGCGGATTGGGCGGGAAGAACGAGCAGTACTTC. The whole variable domain, remainder taken from reference TRBV5-6 and TRBJ2-7, is DAGVTQSPTHLIKTRGQQVTLRCSPKSGHDTVSWYQQALGQGPQFIFQYYEEEERQRGNFPDRFSGHQFPNYSSELNVNALLLGDSALYLCASSGLGGKNEQYFGPGTRLTVT.

This chain joins TRBV7-2 and TRBJ2-1, with D possibly TRBD2 on 7 matching bases. Germline V gene data show CDR1 as SGHTA and CDR2 as FQGNSA. This CDR3 has 15 residues. Trimming removed 4 bases from V and 5 bases from J, with 15 bases in between. This CDR3 reads CASSWGGQRNNEQFF. In nucleotides, the CDR3 is TGTGCCAGCAGCTGGGGGGGGCAGAGGAACAATGAGCAGTTCTTC. Complete variable domain (other parts from reference TRBV7-2 and TRBJ2-1): GAGVSQSPSNKVTEKGKDVELRCDPISGHTALYWYRQSLGQGLEFLIYFQGNSAPDKSGLPSDRFSAERTGGSVSTLTIQRTQQEDSAVYLCASSWGGQRNNEQFFGPGTRLTVL.

The J gene is TRBJ2-7, the V gene TRBV9; D is unclear. CDR3 size: 15 residues. Per the germline V gene, CDR1 is SGDLS and CDR2 is YYNGEE. Trimming removed 0 bases from V and 6 bases from J, with 16 bases in between. The CDR3 is CASSVAANSRVEQYF. Here the CDR3 DNA reads TGTGCCAGCAGCGTAGCAGCTAACTCGCGAGTCGAGCAGTACTTC.

The rearrangement uses TRBV20-1 and TRBJ2-5, with D possibly being TRBD2 (5 bases). With 5 bases removed from V and 9 bases from J, the gap between germline ends came to 13 bases. Germline CDR1 DFQATT, CDR2 SNEGSKA (reference sequence). The CDR3 consists of 11 residues. CDR3 in DNA: TGCAGTGCTGAGGCCCAGGAGGCCCAGTACTTC. Protein sequence: CSAEAQEAQYF.

This clone was seen once. The chain uses TRBV30 and TRBJ2-3; D might be TRBD2 (6 bases). The germline V gene has CDR1 GTSNPN and CDR2 SVGIG (reference sequence). V lost 0 bases, J lost 1 base, and 11 bases lay in between. This CDR3 contains 15 residues. This CDR3 is CAWSVYGGGTDTQYF. The CDR3, as DNA: TGTGCCTGGAGTGTCTACGGGGGAGGCACAGATACGCAGTATTTT.

This rearrangement joins TRBV5-1 to TRBJ2-1, with 13 bases identical to TRBD2. V trimming: 0 bases; J trimming: 6 bases; junction bases outside the gene matches: 3. The CDR3 extends over 16 amino acids. Germline CDR1 SGHRS, CDR2 YFSETQ. In DNA, the CDR3 is TGCGCCAGCAGCTTGGGACTAGCGGGAGGATCCAATGAGCAGTTCTTC. It is translated as CASSLGLAGGSNEQFF.